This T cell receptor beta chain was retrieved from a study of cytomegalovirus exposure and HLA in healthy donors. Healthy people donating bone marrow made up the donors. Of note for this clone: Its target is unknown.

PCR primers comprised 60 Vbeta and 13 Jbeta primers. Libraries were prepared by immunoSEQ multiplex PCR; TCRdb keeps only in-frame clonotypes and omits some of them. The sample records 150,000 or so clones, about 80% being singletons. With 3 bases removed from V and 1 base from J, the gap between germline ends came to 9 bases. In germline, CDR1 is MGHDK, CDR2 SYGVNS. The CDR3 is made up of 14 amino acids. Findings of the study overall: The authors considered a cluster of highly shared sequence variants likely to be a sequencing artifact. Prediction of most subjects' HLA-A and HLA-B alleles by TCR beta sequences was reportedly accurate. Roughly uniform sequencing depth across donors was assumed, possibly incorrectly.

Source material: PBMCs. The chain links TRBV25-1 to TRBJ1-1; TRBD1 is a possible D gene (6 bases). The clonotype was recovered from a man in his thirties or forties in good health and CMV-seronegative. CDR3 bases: TGTGCCAGCAGTGACCCGACAGGGAACACTGAAGCTTTCTTT. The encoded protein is CASSDPTGNTEAFF.